The 28 T cell receptor beta chains presented below share a single source sample, sequenced in a study of cytomegalovirus exposure and HLA in healthy donors. Primers: 60 Vbeta forward and 13 Jbeta reverse. This table comes from immunoSEQ multiplex PCR, and its TCRdb copy is limited to in-frame clones, with some not included. The table has about 190,000 clones, 75% to 90% seen once. The sequenced sample consisted of PBMCs. Every receptor here comes from a man aged 30-40 years in good health and CMV-seronegative.

The genes are TRBV19 and TRBJ2-3; 7 nucleotides agree with TRBD1. After removal of 4 bases from V and 10 bases from J, the junction contained 11 bases not matched to a gene. The CDR3 spans 14 residues. Germline V CDR1 and CDR2: LNHDA, SQIVND (reference sequence). Here the CDR3 DNA reads TGTGCCAGTAGTACGTCCTCTCGACAGGGCCCGCAGTATTTT. It yields the protein CASSTSSRQGPQYF.

The CDR3 loop is CASSFLRGGYNEQFF. The CDR3 nucleotides are TGTGCCAGCAGCTTTTTACGGGGGGGCTACAATGAGCAGTTCTTC. The chain combines TRBV5-7 with TRBJ2-1, with TRBD2 identical over 8 bases. TRBV5-7 falls under the ORF class, with uncertain function. J gave up 3 bases and V 2 bases, and 4 bases lay outside the gene matches. CDR3 length: 15 residues.

The CDR3 DNA reads as TGTGCCAGCAGCTTACAAGCGGGGAGCCAAGAGACCCAGTACTTC. Its translation is CASSLQAGSQETQYF. The chain couples TRBV7-6 to TRBJ2-5, with TRBD2 identical over 7 bases. Unmatched junction bases numbered 4, after V lost 2 bases and J lost 1 base. CDR3 length: 15 amino acids. Germline loops: CDR1 SGHVS, CDR2 FNYEAQ.

The chain joins TRBV4-3 to TRBJ2-1, with 9 bases that match TRBD2. J was trimmed by 10 bases and V by 1 base; bases with no gene match: 14. CDR1 is LGHNA and CDR2 is YSLEER in the germline V gene. The CDR3 is 17 amino acids. CDR3 sequence: CASSQVAGGSELREQFF. DNA of the CDR3: TGCGCCAGCAGCCAAGTGGCGGGGGGGTCTGAGTTGAGGGAGCAGTTCTTC.

This clone was picked up one time. V and J are TRBV7-9 and TRBJ2-2; perhaps TRBD2 as D (6 bases). This CDR3 comprises 16 residues. V was trimmed by 0 bases and J by 1 base, leaving 9 bases between them. Germline lookup yields CDR1 SEHNR and CDR2 FQNEAQ (reference sequence). CDR3 in DNA: TGTGCCAGCAGCTTAGCGCTAGCGCTGAACACCGGGGAGCTGTTTTTT. Translating it yields CASSLALALNTGELFF.

The V and J genes are TRBV7-6 and TRBJ2-5; 9 bases fit TRBD2. The J segment lost 4 bases and the V segment lost 1 base, leaving 10 bases of the junction unmatched. The germline V gene encodes CDR1 SGHVS and CDR2 FNYEAQ. CDR3 size: 17 residues. CDR3 in amino acids: CASSLGARAGGRETQYF. CDR3 coding DNA: TGTGCCAGCAGCTTAGGGGCCAGAGCGGGAGGAAGAGAGACCCAGTACTTC.

The gene calls are TRBV9 and TRBJ1-1; D is unresolved. V was clipped by 3 bases and J by 1 base, with 10 bases between them. Germline V CDR1 and CDR2: SGDLS, YYNGEE. There are 14 residues in the CDR3. The CDR3 coding sequence is TGTGCCAGCAGCGCCCACAGTCGGAACACTGAAGCTTTCTTT. It translates to CASSAHSRNTEAFF.

This clone was observed a few times. The V and J genes are TRBV5-6 and TRBJ2-7; 9 bases are shared with TRBD1. CDR3 size: 14 residues. From germline, CDR1 is SGHDT and CDR2 YYEEEE. The trim removed 3 bases at V and 1 base at J, leaving 2 bases unmatched. CDR3 region: CASSSGTGSYEQYF. CDR3 nucleotide sequence: TGTGCCAGCAGCTCCGGGACAGGGTCCTACGAGCAGTACTTC. The full variable domain, rest sourced from reference TRBV5-6 and TRBJ2-7, is DAGVTQSPTHLIKTRGQQVTLRCSPKSGHDTVSWYQQALGQGPQFIFQYYEEEERQRGNFPDRFSGHQFPNYSSELNVNALLLGDSALYLCASSSGTGSYEQYFGPGTRLTVT.

This rearrangement joins TRBV4-2 to TRBJ1-5; 9 nucleotides line up with TRBD1. V trimming: 2 bases; J trimming: 7 bases; junction bases outside the gene matches: 6. The CDR3 totals 15 residues. The V gene's germline CDR1 is LGHNA and CDR2 YNFKEQ. The CDR3 bases are TGTGCCAGCAGCCAAACAGGGGGCAAGGGCCAGCCCCAGCATTTT. Amino acid sequence: CASSQTGGKGQPQHF.

The V gene is TRBV5-1, the J gene TRBJ1-5; no clear D. CDR3 length equals 15 residues. V gave up 0 bases and J gave up 2 bases, with 9 bases separating them. Per the germline V gene, CDR1 is SGHRS and CDR2 is YFSETQ. The CDR3 DNA reads as TGCGCCAGCAGCTTGGCCCTCGTTGGCAATCAGCCCCAGCATTTT. This gives the protein CASSLALVGNQPQHF.

The chain employs TRBV2 and TRBJ1-1; 8 bases are a match to TRBD1. The trim removed 6 bases at V and 4 bases at J, leaving 4 bases unmatched. CDR1 is SNHLY and CDR2 is FYNNEI in the germline V gene. The CDR3 sequence is 13 residues long. The CDR3 region is CASSGGTGTEAFF. CDR3 in DNA: TGTGCCAGCAGCGGGGGGACAGGCACTGAAGCTTTCTTT.

J is TRBJ2-1 and V is TRBV7-8; weak D call: TRBD1 (6 bases). Germline CDR1 reads SGHVS; CDR2 reads FQNEAQ. Trimming removed 7 bases from V and 3 bases from J, with 10 bases in between. The CDR3 contains 13 residues. The CDR3, as DNA: TGTGCCAGCATTCCAGGGGACTACAATGAGCAGTTCTTC. Amino acid sequence: CASIPGDYNEQFF. The complete variable domain, with remaining parts taken from reference TRBV7-8 and TRBJ2-1, reads GAGVSQSPRYKVAKRGQDVALRCDPISGHVSLFWYQQALGQGPEFLTYFQNEAQLDKSGLPSDRFFAERPEGSVSTLKIQRTQQEDSAVYLCASIPGDYNEQFFGPGTRLTVL.

The chain combines TRBV28 with TRBJ2-7; tentative D call: TRBD2 (6 bases). Germline CDR1 reads MDHEN; CDR2 reads SYDVKM. V lost 3 bases to trimming and J lost 7 bases, with 10 bases between them. The CDR3 runs to 12 residues. CDR3 in amino acids: CASSFAGSEQYF. The CDR3 coding sequence is TGTGCCAGCAGTTTTGCGGGGTCTGAGCAGTACTTC.

The J gene is TRBJ1-2, the V gene TRBV4-1; D remains unclear. This CDR3 has 15 residues. Trimming pared 4 bases from V and 1 base from J, leaving 13 bases between. CDR1 and CDR2 from the germline V gene are MGHRA and YSYEKL. CDR3 amino acids: CASSRGIAVNYGYTF. CDR3 DNA: TGCGCCAGCAGCCGCGGGATAGCAGTTAACTATGGCTACACCTTC.

V gene TRBV7-2 combines with J gene TRBJ2-3; D is unclear. The CDR3 runs 13 residues. V lost 2 bases and J lost 8, with 11 bases in between. The germline gives CDR1 SGHTA, CDR2 FQGNSA. The CDR3 DNA sequence: TGTGCCAGCAGCTTAAGTGGGCAGTCTACGCAGTATTTT. Its translation is CASSLSGQSTQYF. Together with reference TRBV7-2 and TRBJ2-3, the CDR3 gives the full variable domain: GAGVSQSPSNKVTEKGKDVELRCDPISGHTALYWYRQSLGQGLEFLIYFQGNSAPDKSGLPSDRFSAERTGGSVSTLTIQRTQQEDSAVYLCASSLSGQSTQYFGPGTRLTVL.

This sequence joins TRBV5-4 and TRBJ1-2, with TRBD1 matching 7 bases. This CDR3 comprises 13 residues. The germline CDR1 and CDR2 sequences are SGHNT and YYREEE (reference sequence). V gave up 4 bases and J gave up 4 bases; unmatched junction bases: 4. The CDR3, as DNA: TGTGCCAGCAGCCCCGACAGGGCCTATGGCTACACCTTC. It translates to CASSPDRAYGYTF.

V is TRBV4-1 and J is TRBJ2-5, with 8 bases that match TRBD2. The end of the DNA is better explained by TRBJ2-7, so the J call may be wrong. CDR1 MGHRA and CDR2 YSYEKL come from the germline V gene. The CDR3 contains 15 residues. CDR3 DNA sequence: TGCGCCAGCAGCCAGGGGCGGGGGGCGGGCTACGAGCAGTACTTC. Translated: CASSQGRGAGYEQYF.

CDR3 sequence: CASSLNRGNTEAFF. The CDR3 DNA reads as TGTGCCAGCAGCTTAAATAGGGGAAACACTGAAGCTTTCTTT. The rearrangement uses TRBV11-1 and TRBJ1-1; possible D gene TRBD1, 5 bases. CDR3 length: 14 residues. V was shortened by 2 bases and J by 2 bases, with 9 bases between the two germline ends. Germline values: CDR1 SGHAT, CDR2 FQDESV (reference sequence).

The V call is TRBV7-9, the J call TRBJ2-2, with 10 bases lining up with TRBD2. The CDR3 covers 15 residues. CDR1 and CDR2 from the germline V gene are SEHNR and FQNEAQ (reference sequence). V was clipped by 5 bases and J by 6 bases; unmatched bases: 6. CDR3 nucleotide sequence: TGTGCCAGCAGCCCGGGACTAGCGTGGGCCGGGGAGCTGTTTTTT. It yields the protein CASSPGLAWAGELFF.

Comment on this clone: The sample holds other DNA sequences that translate to the same CDR3. CDR3 sequence: CASSVAGDYEQYF. The CDR3 nucleotides read TGTGCCAGCAGCGTAGCGGGAGACTACGAGCAGTACTTC. The rearrangement uses TRBV9 and TRBJ2-7; D is possibly TRBD2 (6 bases). Trimming shortened V by 0 bases and J by 3 bases, and 7 bases separated the two germline ends. Germline assignment: CDR1 SGDLS and CDR2 YYNGEE. CDR3 size: 13 residues.

The chain employs TRBV5-1 and TRBJ2-5; no clear D. Trimming shortened V by 2 bases and J by 4 bases, and 9 bases separated the two germline ends. The CDR3 consists of 13 residues. CDR1 is SGHRS, CDR2 YFSETQ, per germline. In DNA form, the CDR3 reads TGCGCCAGCAGCTTACCGAGGAGAGAGACCCAGTACTTC. Protein sequence: CASSLPRRETQYF.

This clone showed up just once. This chain links TRBV11-2 with TRBJ2-3, with 9 bases lining up with TRBD2. The CDR3 consists of 15 residues. The V gene's germline CDR1 is SGHAT and CDR2 FQNNGV. V gave up 2 bases and J gave up 5 bases; unmatched junction bases: 5. The CDR3 reads CASSLIAGEGDTQYF. CDR3 nucleotides: TGTGCCAGCAGCTTAATAGCGGGAGAAGGAGATACGCAGTATTTT. The complete variable domain, with remaining parts taken from reference TRBV11-2 and TRBJ2-3, reads EAGVAQSPRYKIIEKRQSVAFWCNPISGHATLYWYQQILGQGPKLLIQFQNNGVVDDSQLPKDRFSAERLKGVDSTLKIQPAKLEDSAVYLCASSLIAGEGDTQYFGPGTRLTVL.

The chain recombines TRBV28 with TRBJ1-3; unclear D gene. The V gene's germline CDR1 is MDHEN and CDR2 SYDVKM. The CDR3 length is 14 residues. V was shortened by 5 bases and J by 0 bases, with 8 bases between the two germline ends. In DNA form, the CDR3 reads TGTGCCAGCAGTCCGGGTTTCTCTGGAAACACCATATATTTT. Protein product: CASSPGFSGNTIYF.

This clone has only one observation. The J gene is TRBJ2-1, the V gene TRBV27; 7 nucleotides match TRBD2. V was pared by 2 bases and J by 4 bases, with 8 bases of the junction left unmatched. Germline V gene sequence: CDR1 MNHEY, CDR2 SMNVEV (reference sequence). The CDR3 contains 16 residues. The CDR3 spells CASSLIRGELYNEQFF. As DNA, the CDR3 is TGTGCCAGCAGTTTAATACGGGGGGAACTATACAATGAGCAGTTCTTC.

This clone has just one count. CDR3 DNA sequence: TGTGCCAGCAGACGGGACAGGGGGGTCGCATACAATGAGCAGTTCTTC. This translates into CASRRDRGVAYNEQFF. The J gene is TRBJ2-1, the V gene TRBV28; 11 bases align to TRBD1. Germline V gene data show CDR1 as MDHEN and CDR2 as SYDVKM. With V trimmed by 6 bases and J by 4 bases, 8 bases remained unmatched. This CDR3 contains 16 residues.

This clone was counted only a few times. V is TRBV7-2 and J is TRBJ2-7; 7 nucleotides match TRBD2. This CDR3 comprises 16 residues. The V and J ends lost 4 bases and 6 bases, in that order; junction bases with no gene match: 15. Per germline, CDR1 SGHTA and CDR2 FQGNSA. The CDR3 DNA is TGTGCCAGCAGCTCAGGGCAAGCGGGACTACTCTTCGAGCAGTACTTC. This encodes CASSSGQAGLLFEQYF. Complete variable domain (other parts from reference TRBV7-2 and TRBJ2-7): GAGVSQSPSNKVTEKGKDVELRCDPISGHTALYWYRQSLGQGLEFLIYFQGNSAPDKSGLPSDRFSAERTGGSVSTLTIQRTQQEDSAVYLCASSSGQAGLLFEQYFGPGTRLTVT.

To note about this clone: An end of the junction does not agree with germline; a read error may underlie this. The chain links TRBV7-9 to TRBJ1-4, with TRBD1 matching over 11 bases. The CDR3 is made up of 14 amino acids. Germline lookup yields CDR1 SEHNR and CDR2 FQNEAQ (reference sequence). The CDR3 loop reads CSSSFGTGGEKLFF. The CDR3 DNA reads TGTTCCAGCAGCTTCGGGACAGGGGGAGAAAAACTGTTTTTT.

This chain joins TRBV28 and TRBJ1-4, with 7 bases identical to TRBD1. Germline CDR1 reads MDHEN; CDR2 reads SYDVKM. With 6 bases clipped from V and 3 bases from J, the junction kept 10 bases outside the gene matches. The CDR3 has 16 residues. As DNA, the CDR3 is TGTGCCAGCAGGAACACCGGGACAGCCCCTAATGAAAAACTGTTTTTT. Protein product: CASRNTGTAPNEKLFF.